These 22 T cell receptor beta chains came from one sample sequenced in a study of PD-1 blockade in classical Hodgkin lymphoma. Exposure to brentuximab vedotin varied, and each patient had relapsed following autologous stem cell transplantation. Assay used: immunoSEQ multiplex PCR; TCRdb lists only in-frame clones, some missing. The table shows 55,000 to 65,000 clones, with 85% to 90% occurring only once. Here the sequenced sample was peripheral blood mononuclear cells (PBMCs), taken at baseline. The source of these receptors is a human donor with classical Hodgkin lymphoma.

This clone was seen only once. The chain links TRBV27 to TRBJ2-2; D is unresolved. The CDR3 consists of 12 residues. The ends were cut back, 6 bases at V and 7 bases at J, with 9 bases in the middle. CDR1 and CDR2 (germline): MNHEY, SMNVEV (reference sequence). The chain's CDR3 is CASSTVFGELFF. CDR3 bases: TGTGCCAGCAGCACGGTCTTCGGGGAGCTGTTTTTT.

This chain connects TRBV6-1 to TRBJ1-1, with D maybe TRBD1 (5 bases). The CDR3 runs to 15 residues. The germline CDR1 and CDR2 sequences are MNHNS and SASEGT. V was shortened by 2 bases and J by 3 bases, with 13 bases between the two germline ends. The CDR3 loop reads CASSEIKGRDTEAFF. The CDR3 DNA reads as TGTGCCAGCAGTGAAATCAAGGGGAGGGACACTGAAGCTTTCTTT.

The chain is built from TRBV27 and TRBJ1-1; D perhaps matches TRBD1 (6 bases). Germline V lookup: CDR1 MNHEY, CDR2 SMNVEV (reference sequence). CDR3 size: 13 residues. The V gene lost 6 bases and the J gene lost 8 bases, with 16 bases spanning the gap. The CDR3 loop is CASRPDRFGEAFF. The CDR3 region has the DNA TGTGCCAGCAGACCCGACAGGTTTGGAGAAGCTTTCTTT.

This clone was seen a single time. This chain links TRBV13 with TRBJ2-1; D is undetermined. Germline loops: CDR1 PRHDT, CDR2 FYEKMQ (reference sequence). Trimming cost V 0 bases and J 5 bases, with 5 bases left between them. The CDR3 has 13 residues. DNA of the CDR3: TGTGCCAGCAGCTTAGGCCGGAACAATGAGCAGTTCTTC. Translation: CASSLGRNNEQFF.

The chain uses TRBV27 and TRBJ1-6; a possible D gene is TRBD1 (6 bases). V lost 0 bases and J 7 bases, leaving 13 bases between the germline ends. In germline, CDR1 is MNHEY, CDR2 SMNVEV (reference sequence). The CDR3 runs 16 residues. The CDR3 region has the DNA TGTGCCAGCAGTTTATCCGGGACAAACTGGAATTCACCCCTCCACTTT. Its protein product is CASSLSGTNWNSPLHF.

This chain links TRBV10-3 with TRBJ2-3, with TRBD2 identical over 13 bases. CDR1 is ENHRY, CDR2 SYGVKD, per germline. This CDR3 spans 16 amino acids. J lost 2 bases, V lost 4 bases, and 3 bases had no gene match. CDR3 nucleotides: TGTGCCATCAGTGTAACTAGCGGGGGGGACACAGATACGCAGTATTTT. This gives the protein CAISVTSGGDTDTQYF.

The chain carries TRBV18 and TRBJ1-2; no clear D. The V and J ends lost 3 bases and 0 bases respectively, with 8 bases between them. The CDR3 spans 14 residues. Germline values: CDR1 KGHSH, CDR2 LQKENI. DNA for the CDR3: TGTGCCAGCTCACCGGGTCGAGCTAACTATGGCTACACCTTC. Protein product: CASSPGRANYGYTF.

The rearrangement uses TRBV2 and TRBJ1-1; D gene unclear. The V end was cut by 0 bases, the J end by 1 base, with 6 bases between. The CDR3 is 14 amino acids. The germline CDR1 and CDR2 sequences are SNHLY and FYNNEI. The CDR3 is CASSEALPNTEAFF. In DNA, the CDR3 is TGTGCCAGCAGTGAAGCGCTCCCGAACACTGAAGCTTTCTTT.

CDR3 region: CASSPRATYGYTF. The CDR3 region has the DNA TGTGCCAGCAGTCCACGGGCCACCTATGGCTACACCTTC. The rearrangement uses TRBV6-1 and TRBJ1-2; D uncertain. Germline V lookup: CDR1 MNHNS, CDR2 SASEGT. Trimming removed 5 bases at V and 4 bases at J, with 11 bases between. This CDR3 is 13 amino acids long.

The chain joins TRBV5-1 to TRBJ2-3; no clear D. The germline CDR1 and CDR2 sequences are SGHRS and YFSETQ. CDR3 size: 14 residues. Trimming stripped 9 bases from V and 1 base from J, with 15 bases between. CDR3 amino acids: CATSTAVGTDTQYF. The DNA of the CDR3 is TGCGCCACCTCGACGGCGGTGGGCACAGATACGCAGTATTTT.

The chain is built from TRBV6-6 and TRBJ1-6, with TRBD1 matching 9 bases. Germline trimming cut 7 bases from V and 7 bases from J; bases unmatched to any gene: 8. There are 15 residues in the CDR3. Germline V lookup: CDR1 MNHNY, CDR2 SVGAGI (reference sequence). The CDR3 nucleotides read TGTGCCAGCATAAGTCGGGACAGGGAAAATTCACCCCTCCACTTT. Translation: CASISRDRENSPLHF.

The chain recombines TRBV5-1 with TRBJ2-3, with no clear D. The CDR3 length is 12 residues. The V and J ends lost 4 bases and 6 bases respectively, with 9 bases between them. Germline CDR1 is SGHRS and CDR2 is YFSETQ. The CDR3 protein is CASSRDGDTQYF. CDR3 coding DNA: TGCGCCAGCAGCCGAGACGGGGATACGCAGTATTTT.

This chain joins TRBV6-1 and TRBJ1-5, with TRBD1 matching 10 bases. Germline V gene sequence: CDR1 MNHNS, CDR2 SASEGT. The V and J ends lost 0 bases and 8 bases, in that order; junction bases with no gene match: 4. This CDR3 region has 15 residues. CDR3 nucleotide sequence: TGTGCCAGCAGTGAAGCGGACAGGGGGGTTAAGCCCCAGCATTTT. Residues: CASSEADRGVKPQHF.

This sequence joins TRBV7-2 and TRBJ1-6; D might be TRBD1 (6 bases). The V and J ends lost 2 bases and 7 bases respectively, with 15 bases between them. Germline V lookup: CDR1 SGHTA, CDR2 FQGNSA. The CDR3 covers 16 residues. The CDR3 reads CASSLTLVDRNSPLHF. As DNA, the CDR3 is TGTGCCAGCAGCTTAACCCTCGTGGACAGAAATTCACCCCTCCACTTT.

This CDR3 reads CASSLGYQETQYF. As DNA, the CDR3 is TGTGCCAGCAGCTTGGGTTACCAAGAGACCCAGTACTTC. The chain is built from TRBV5-6 and TRBJ2-5, with unresolved D. The CDR3 spans 13 residues. Between the trimmed V and J ends, which lost 0 bases and 0 bases, there was a span of 3 bases. The germline V gene encodes CDR1 SGHDT and CDR2 YYEEEE.

This clone has only a few counts. This chain connects TRBV10-1 to TRBJ1-1; D call uncertain. Germline V lookup: CDR1 WNHNN, CDR2 SYGVQD (reference sequence). Between the trimmed V and J ends, which lost 3 bases and 0 bases, there was a span of 5 bases. The CDR3 extends over 13 amino acids. The CDR3 region is CASSDRMNTEAFF. CDR3 in DNA: TGCGCCAGCAGTGACAGGATGAACACTGAAGCTTTCTTT.

This chain joins TRBV15 and TRBJ1-1; weak D call: TRBD1 (6 bases). The CDR3 length is 15 residues. V was cut by 5 bases and J by 12 bases, with 25 bases left in between. Germline-derived CDR1 and CDR2 are LNHNV and YYDKDF (reference sequence). CDR3 bases: TGTGCCACCAGCGATAGTCAATACGACAGGTCTGAGTCTTTCTTT. Its translation is CATSDSQYDRSESFF.

The chain is built from TRBV6-5 and TRBJ1-1; TRBD1 might be the D (5 bases). The V gene's germline CDR1 is MNHEY and CDR2 SVGAGI. The CDR3 consists of 13 residues. The V end lost 0 bases, the J end lost 11 bases, and 13 bases lay between the germline ends. CDR3 residues: CASSYSPRQSAFF. The CDR3 DNA sequence: TGTGCCAGCAGTTACTCACCCCGACAGAGCGCTTTCTTT.

This clone has only a few counts. The DNA of the CDR3 is TGTGCCAGCAGTACGACCGTCTCCTACGAGCAGTACTTC. Its protein product is CASSTTVSYEQYF. The chain employs TRBV6-1 and TRBJ2-7, with D unresolved. Trimming cost V 5 bases and J 0 bases, with 8 bases left between them. This CDR3 has 13 residues. The germline V gene encodes CDR1 MNHNS and CDR2 SASEGT.

The chain couples TRBV5-4 to TRBJ1-4; the match to TRBD1 covers 10 bases. The trim removed 4 bases at V and 5 bases at J, leaving 5 bases unmatched. The CDR3 is made up of 15 amino acids. The germline CDR1 and CDR2 sequences are SGHNT and YYREEE (reference sequence). This CDR3 is CASSATGQGNEKLFF. CDR3 DNA sequence: TGTGCCAGCAGCGCGACGGGACAGGGGAATGAAAAACTGTTTTTT.

The rearrangement joins TRBV2 to TRBJ1-1; D gene ambiguous. The germline V gene encodes CDR1 SNHLY and CDR2 FYNNEI. The CDR3 runs to 14 residues. Trimming stripped 2 bases from V and 6 bases from J, with 13 bases between. The CDR3 sequence: CASSEQGRVAEAFF. The DNA for the CDR3 is TGTGCCAGCAGTGAACAAGGGAGGGTGGCTGAAGCTTTCTTT.

The sample holds one count of this clone. V and J are TRBV7-2 and TRBJ1-5; no clear D gene. Germline V gene lookup returns CDR1 SGHTA and CDR2 FQGNSA. V lost 3 bases, J lost 6 bases, and 9 bases lay in between. The CDR3 is 13 amino acids. The CDR3 DNA follows: TGTGCCAGCAGCTTTGGGCTGGGTCAGCCCCAGCATTTT. Its protein is CASSFGLGQPQHF.